Listed here are 21 T cell receptor beta chains from one sample, sequenced in a study of regulatory and conventional T cells in RAG deficiency. TCRdb's table, derived via immunoSEQ multiplex PCR, lists solely in-frame clones and lacks some. Here the sample spans 34,000 or so clones, over 75% being singletons. The same sample was also used in a study of regulatory T cells. Per that paper: The PCR used 52 TRBV and 13 TRBJ primers.

The sequenced sample consisted of CD8+ T cells sorted from blood. The receptors stem from a human donor in good health.

The chain carries TRBV28 and TRBJ2-7; TRBD2 aligns across 8 bases. Per the germline V gene, CDR1 is MDHEN and CDR2 is SYDVKM. The CDR3 consists of 15 residues. The trim removed 5 bases at V and 5 bases at J, leaving 11 bases unmatched. This chain's CDR3 is CASSLRGTRVDEQYF. CDR3 nucleotides: TGTGCCAGCAGTCTACGAGGGACTAGGGTAGACGAGCAGTACTTC.

This clone was observed a single time. The DNA for the CDR3 is TGCGCCAGCAGCTTGGGCGGGGGCGATGAGACCCAGTACTTC. It is translated as CASSLGGGDETQYF. The chain couples TRBV5-1 to TRBJ2-5, with a tentative D call TRBD2 (7 bases). The germline V gene has CDR1 SGHRS and CDR2 YFSETQ. There are 14 residues in the CDR3. V gave up 0 bases and J gave up 5 bases, with 11 bases separating them.

The count of this clone is one. The J gene is TRBJ1-3, the V gene TRBV5-1; 11 nucleotides agree with TRBD1. Germline V gives CDR1 SGHRS, CDR2 YFSETQ. This CDR3 is built from 16 residues. V shed 3 bases, J shed 2 bases, and the junction held 4 bases outside the gene matches. CDR3 DNA sequence: TGCGCCAGCAGCTCCGGGACAGGGGGACCTGGAAACACCATATATTTT. Its translation: CASSSGTGGPGNTIYF.

This clone has just one count. The V call is TRBV7-6, the J call TRBJ2-6, with 11 positions matching TRBD1. Germline V gene data show CDR1 as SGHVS and CDR2 as FNYEAQ. The CDR3 runs to 20 residues. Trimming took 4 bases from V and 3 from J; bases not matched to a gene: 14. The CDR3 region has the DNA TGTGCCAGCAGCTCCATAGTCGGCGGACAGGGGGCTGGTGGGGCCAACGTCCTGACTTTC. Protein product: CASSSIVGGQGAGGANVLTF.

DNA of the CDR3: TGTGCCTGGAGTTTGGACAGCCTTGGGGCCCTCCACTTT. Residues: CAWSLDSLGALHF. The V and J genes are TRBV30 and TRBJ1-6; TRBD1 is a possible D gene (6 bases). The V end was cut by 2 bases, the J end by 14 bases, with 16 bases between. The CDR3 has 13 residues. The V gene's germline CDR1 is GTSNPN and CDR2 SVGIG (reference sequence).

This clone was seen a single time. V usage is TRBV19 and J usage is TRBJ2-1; D may correspond to TRBD1 or TRBD2 (5 bases each). Germline V CDR1 and CDR2: LNHDA, SQIVND (reference sequence). This CDR3 region has 13 residues. The V end lost 1 base, the J end lost 8 bases, and 9 bases lay between the germline ends. DNA of the CDR3: TGTGCCAGTAGTATAGCCGGGACCCATGAGCAGTTCTTC. The encoded protein is CASSIAGTHEQFF. Drawing the rest from reference TRBV19 and TRBJ2-1, the complete variable domain is DGGITQSPKYLFRKEGQNVTLSCEQNLNHDAMYWYRQDPGQGLRLIYYSQIVNDFQKGDIAEGYSVSREKKESFPLTVTSAQKNPTAFYLCASSIAGTHEQFFGPGTRLTVL.

The chain has TRBV30 and TRBJ2-7; D gene unclear. This CDR3 has 13 amino acids. Germline loops: CDR1 GTSNPN, CDR2 SVGIG (reference sequence). Trimming cost V 5 bases and J 3 bases, with 14 bases left between them. The CDR3, as DNA: TGTGCCTGGGAAAGAGTCCCGGGCTACGAGCAGTACTTC. Protein product: CAWERVPGYEQYF.

The chain carries TRBV10-2 and TRBJ2-7; D is ambiguous. Trimming stripped 1 base from V and 7 bases from J, with 5 bases between. The CDR3 is 11 amino acids. Germline assignment: CDR1 WSHSY and CDR2 SAAADI. The CDR3 bases are TGCGCCAGCAGTGAGTTATGGGAGCAGTACTTC. Residues: CASSELWEQYF.

This chain uses TRBV7-2 with TRBJ1-5, with no clear D. CDR1 and CDR2 from the germline V gene are SGHTA and FQGNSA. V was trimmed by 1 base and J by 0 bases, leaving 7 bases between them. The CDR3 sequence is 15 residues long. CDR3 loop: CASSLDRNSNQPQHF. The CDR3, as DNA: TGTGCCAGCAGCTTAGACAGAAATAGCAATCAGCCCCAGCATTTT.

The chain carries TRBV5-6 and TRBJ1-1, with 7 bases lining up with TRBD1. From germline, CDR1 is SGHDT and CDR2 YYEEEE. This CDR3 region has 14 residues. J was trimmed by 0 bases and V by 3 bases; bases with no gene match: 2. The CDR3 DNA follows: TGTGCCAGCAGCTCGACAGGGATGAACACTGAAGCTTTCTTT. As protein: CASSSTGMNTEAFF.

CDR3 in DNA: TGCGCCAGCAGCGTCGCCGGGACTAGACACACCGGGGAGCTGTTTTTT. Its translation: CASSVAGTRHTGELFF. This rearrangement joins TRBV5-1 to TRBJ2-2, with 8 bases identical to TRBD2. This CDR3 has 16 residues. The V segment lost 4 bases and the J segment 3 bases; nucleotides outside the gene matches: 8. Per the germline V gene, CDR1 is SGHRS and CDR2 is YFSETQ.

V usage is TRBV4-1 and J usage is TRBJ2-1; 7 nucleotides agree with TRBD2. Germline values: CDR1 MGHRA, CDR2 YSYEKL. The CDR3 covers 17 residues. V gave up 1 base and J gave up 7 bases; unmatched junction bases: 13. The CDR3 region is CASSQVNLAGVRNEQFF. The CDR3 coding sequence is TGCGCCAGCAGCCAAGTTAACCTCGCGGGGGTGAGGAATGAGCAGTTCTTC.

The chain carries TRBV11-3 and TRBJ2-1, with 15 bases fitting TRBD2. With V trimmed by 5 bases and J by 6 bases, 5 bases remained unmatched. Germline loops: CDR1 SGHNT, CDR2 YENEEA. The CDR3 totals 16 residues. For the CDR3, the DNA is TGTGCCAGCAGCATCCGGACTAGCGGGAGGGCCAATGAGCAGTTCTTC. This codes for CASSIRTSGRANEQFF.

The chain uses TRBV11-2 and TRBJ2-7; 9 positions agree with TRBD2. The ends lost 5 bases at V and 7 bases at J; junction bases unmatched: 12. The V gene's germline CDR1 is SGHAT and CDR2 FQNNGV. This CDR3 has 15 amino acids. The CDR3 coding sequence is TGTGCCAGCAGCCTCAATAGAGCGGGAGGCCGAGAGCAGTACTTC. Its translation is CASSLNRAGGREQYF.

CDR3 DNA sequence: TGTGCCAGCAGCCAGACAGGGAAGATGACCGGGGAGCTGTTTTTT. Protein sequence: CASSQTGKMTGELFF. The chain has TRBV28 and TRBJ2-2, with 7 nucleotides matching TRBD1. V was clipped by 6 bases and J by 5 bases; unmatched bases: 9. This CDR3 region has 15 residues. The germline gives CDR1 MDHEN, CDR2 SYDVKM. The whole variable domain, remainder taken from reference TRBV28 and TRBJ2-2, is DVKVTQSSRYLVKRTGEKVFLECVQDMDHENMFWYRQDPGLGLRLIYFSYDVKMKEKGDIPEGYSVSREKKERFSLILESASTNQTSMYLCASSQTGKMTGELFFGEGSRLTVL.

The chain is built from TRBV28 and TRBJ2-3; no clear D. Trimming took 3 bases from V and 3 from J, leaving 1 base between them. The CDR3 runs 11 residues. Per the germline V gene, CDR1 is MDHEN and CDR2 is SYDVKM. CDR3 residues: CASSFTDTQYF. The CDR3 DNA reads TGTGCCAGCAGTTTTACAGATACGCAGTATTTT.

The CDR3 here is CASISSGNTIYF. The CDR3 nucleotides are TGTGCCAGTATAAGCTCTGGAAACACCATATATTTT. This chain uses TRBV19 with TRBJ1-3; D ambiguous. The CDR3 has 12 amino acids. CDR1 and CDR2 from the germline V gene are LNHDA and SQIVND (reference sequence). The V gene lost 7 bases and the J gene lost 0 bases, with 4 bases spanning the gap.

The chain couples TRBV19 to TRBJ2-1, with D hard to call. Germline CDR1 is LNHDA and CDR2 is SQIVND (reference sequence). Trimming left V 5 bases short and J 0 bases short, with 11 bases between. The CDR3 totals 15 residues. Here the CDR3 DNA reads TGTGCCAGTAGTTCAGGCAGTAGCTCCTACAATGAGCAGTTCTTC. Translation gives CASSSGSSSYNEQFF.

In DNA, the CDR3 is TGTGCCAGCAGCCAATTAGCAGATACGCAGTATTTT. Residues: CASSQLADTQYF. This rearrangement joins TRBV4-2 to TRBJ2-3; no clear D. This CDR3 contains 12 residues. Germline V gene lookup returns CDR1 LGHNA and CDR2 YNFKEQ. Trimming pared 2 bases from V and 4 bases from J, leaving 4 bases between.

This chain links TRBV6-6 with TRBJ2-5; D ambiguous. This CDR3 comprises 11 residues. The V end was cut by 5 bases, the J end by 2 bases, with 3 bases between. Germline V gene lookup returns CDR1 MNHNY and CDR2 SVGAGI (reference sequence). CDR3 nucleotide sequence: TGTGCCAGCAGTCTTCAAGAGACCCAGTACTTC. It codes for CASSLQETQYF.

This chain uses TRBV7-9 with TRBJ2-6; D uncertain. The ends were cut back, 2 bases at V and 0 bases at J, with 8 bases in the middle. The CDR3 has 16 amino acids. Germline CDR1 SEHNR, CDR2 FQNEAQ (reference sequence). This CDR3 reads CASSLITDSGANVLTF. The CDR3 DNA reads as TGTGCCAGCAGCTTAATAACGGACTCTGGGGCCAACGTCCTGACTTTC.